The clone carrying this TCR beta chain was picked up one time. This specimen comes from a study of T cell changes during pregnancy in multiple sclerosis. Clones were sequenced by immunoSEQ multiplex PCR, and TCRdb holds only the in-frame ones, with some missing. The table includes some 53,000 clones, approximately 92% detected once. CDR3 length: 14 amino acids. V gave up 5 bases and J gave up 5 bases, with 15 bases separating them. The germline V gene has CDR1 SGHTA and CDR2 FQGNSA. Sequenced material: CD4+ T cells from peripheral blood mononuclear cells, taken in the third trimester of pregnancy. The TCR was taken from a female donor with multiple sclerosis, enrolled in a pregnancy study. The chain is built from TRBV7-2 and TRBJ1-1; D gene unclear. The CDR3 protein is CASSPLLVETEAFF. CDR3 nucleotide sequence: TGTGCCAGCAGCCCTCTTCTAGTAGAGACTGAAGCTTTCTTT.